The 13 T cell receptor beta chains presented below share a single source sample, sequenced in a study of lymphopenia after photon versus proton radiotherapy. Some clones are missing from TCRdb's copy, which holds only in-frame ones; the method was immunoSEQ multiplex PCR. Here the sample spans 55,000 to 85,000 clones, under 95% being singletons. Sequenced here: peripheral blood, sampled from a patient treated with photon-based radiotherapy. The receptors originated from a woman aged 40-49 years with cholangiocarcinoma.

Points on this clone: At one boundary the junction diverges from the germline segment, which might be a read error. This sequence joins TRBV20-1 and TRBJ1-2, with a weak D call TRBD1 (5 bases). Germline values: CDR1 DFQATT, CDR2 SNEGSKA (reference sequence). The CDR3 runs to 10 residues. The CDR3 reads CSARETVSAF. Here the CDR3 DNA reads TGCAGTGCTAGAGAGACAGTCTCTGCCTTC.

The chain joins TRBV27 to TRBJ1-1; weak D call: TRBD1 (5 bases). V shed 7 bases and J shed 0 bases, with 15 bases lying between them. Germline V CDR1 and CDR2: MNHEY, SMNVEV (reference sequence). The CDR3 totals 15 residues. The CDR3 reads CASNPEGLMNTEAFF. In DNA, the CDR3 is TGTGCCAGCAACCCTGAGGGACTTATGAACACTGAAGCTTTCTTT.

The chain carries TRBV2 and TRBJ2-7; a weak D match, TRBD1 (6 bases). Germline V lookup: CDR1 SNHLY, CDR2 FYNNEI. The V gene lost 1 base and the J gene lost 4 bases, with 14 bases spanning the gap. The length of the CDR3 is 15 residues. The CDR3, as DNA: TGTGCCAGCAGTGAAGTTTCTAGGACAGCGTACGAGCAGTACTTC. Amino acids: CASSEVSRTAYEQYF.

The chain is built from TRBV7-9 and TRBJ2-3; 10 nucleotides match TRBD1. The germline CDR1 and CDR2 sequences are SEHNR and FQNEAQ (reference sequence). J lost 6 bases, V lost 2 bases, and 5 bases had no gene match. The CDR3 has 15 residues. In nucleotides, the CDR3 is TGTGCCAGCAGCTTATTCCGGGGACAGGGGGATACGCAGTATTTT. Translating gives CASSLFRGQGDTQYF. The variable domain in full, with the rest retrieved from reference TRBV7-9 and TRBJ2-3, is DTGVSQNPRHKITKRGQNVTFRCDPISEHNRLYWYRQTLGQGPEFLTYFQNEAQLEKSRLLSDRFSAERPKGSFSTLEIQRTEQGDSAMYLCASSLFRGQGDTQYFGPGTRLTVL.

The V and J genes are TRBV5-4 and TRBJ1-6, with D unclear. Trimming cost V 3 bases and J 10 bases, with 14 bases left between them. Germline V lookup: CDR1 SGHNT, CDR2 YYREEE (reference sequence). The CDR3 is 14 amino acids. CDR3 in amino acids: CASSSPATLSPLHF. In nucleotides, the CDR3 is TGTGCCAGCAGCTCCCCTGCCACCTTGTCACCCCTCCACTTT.

Here the CDR3 reads CASSLGGHQPQHF. CDR3 bases: TGTGCCAGCAGTTTGGGCGGACATCAGCCCCAGCATTTT. The V and J genes are TRBV28 and TRBJ1-5; D call uncertain. From germline, CDR1 is MDHEN and CDR2 SYDVKM. CDR3 length: 13 residues. Trimming shortened V by 3 bases and J by 5 bases, and 8 bases separated the two germline ends.

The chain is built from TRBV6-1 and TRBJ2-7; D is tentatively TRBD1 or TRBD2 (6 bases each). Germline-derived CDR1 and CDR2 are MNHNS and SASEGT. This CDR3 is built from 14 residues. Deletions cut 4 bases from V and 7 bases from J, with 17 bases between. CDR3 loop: CASSASWGAQEQYF. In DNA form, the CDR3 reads TGTGCCAGCAGTGCATCCTGGGGGGCTCAAGAGCAGTACTTC.

CDR3 coding DNA: TGTGCCAGCAGTGTACAGCGGGGGCCCTACAATGAGCAGTTCTTC. It specifies CASSVQRGPYNEQFF. This rearrangement joins TRBV6-1 to TRBJ2-1, with TRBD2 matching 8 bases. The CDR3 consists of 15 residues. Germline CDR1 MNHNS, CDR2 SASEGT. Trimming at V came to 4 bases and at J to 2 bases, leaving 4 bases not matched to a gene.

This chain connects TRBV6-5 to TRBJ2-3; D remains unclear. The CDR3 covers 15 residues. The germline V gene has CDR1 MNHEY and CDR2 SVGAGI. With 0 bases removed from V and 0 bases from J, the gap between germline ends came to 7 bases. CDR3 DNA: TGTGCCAGCAGTTACTCGGATACTAGCACAGATACGCAGTATTTT. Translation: CASSYSDTSTDTQYF.

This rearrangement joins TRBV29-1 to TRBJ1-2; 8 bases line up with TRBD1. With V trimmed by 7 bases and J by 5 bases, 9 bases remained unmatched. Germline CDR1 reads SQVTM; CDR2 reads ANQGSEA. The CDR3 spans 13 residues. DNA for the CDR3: TGCAGCGCTGTCCGGGACAGGTCTTATGGCTACACCTTC. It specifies CSAVRDRSYGYTF.

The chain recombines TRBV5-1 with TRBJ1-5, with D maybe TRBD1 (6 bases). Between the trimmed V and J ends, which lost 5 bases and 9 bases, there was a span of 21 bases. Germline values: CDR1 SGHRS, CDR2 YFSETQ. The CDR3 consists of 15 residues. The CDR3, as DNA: TGCGCCAGCAGTTCACGTCCAGGGGTCGAGGCGCCCCAGCATTTT. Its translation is CASSSRPGVEAPQHF.

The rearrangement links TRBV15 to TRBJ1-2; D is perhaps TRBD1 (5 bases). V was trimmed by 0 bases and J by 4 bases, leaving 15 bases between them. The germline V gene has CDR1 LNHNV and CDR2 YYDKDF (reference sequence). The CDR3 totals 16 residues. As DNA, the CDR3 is TGTGCCACCAGCAGAGAAGCTGGGAGCAGGGCCTATGGCTACACCTTC. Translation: CATSREAGSRAYGYTF.

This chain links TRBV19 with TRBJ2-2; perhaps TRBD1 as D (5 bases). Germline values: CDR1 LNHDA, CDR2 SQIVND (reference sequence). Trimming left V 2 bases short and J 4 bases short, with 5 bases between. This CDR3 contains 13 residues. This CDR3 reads CASSIQGTGELFF. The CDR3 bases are TGTGCCAGTAGTATACAGGGCACCGGGGAGCTGTTTTTT.